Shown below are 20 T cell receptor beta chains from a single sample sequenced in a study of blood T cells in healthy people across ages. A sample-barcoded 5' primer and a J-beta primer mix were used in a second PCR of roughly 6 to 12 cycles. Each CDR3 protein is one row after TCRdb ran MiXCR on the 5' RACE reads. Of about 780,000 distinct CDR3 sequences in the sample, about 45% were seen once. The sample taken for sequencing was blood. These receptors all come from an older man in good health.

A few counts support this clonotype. DNA for the CDR3: TGCAGTGCTAGAGTTGGAAGGGACAGGACCTCCTACGAGCAGTACTTC. Translation gives CSARVGRDRTSYEQYF. The genes are TRBV20-1 and TRBJ2-7; 8 nucleotides align to TRBD1. With V trimmed by 1 base and J by 0 bases, 8 bases remained unmatched. CDR3 size: 16 residues. CDR1 DFQATT and CDR2 SNEGSKA come from the germline V gene (reference sequence).

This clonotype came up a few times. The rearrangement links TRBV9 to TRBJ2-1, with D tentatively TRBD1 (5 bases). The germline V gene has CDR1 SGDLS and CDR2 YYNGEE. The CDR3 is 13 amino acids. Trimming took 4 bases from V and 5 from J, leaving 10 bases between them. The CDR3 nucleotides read TGTGCCAGCAGCACCAGACAGAACAATGAGCAGTTCTTC. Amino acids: CASSTRQNNEQFF.

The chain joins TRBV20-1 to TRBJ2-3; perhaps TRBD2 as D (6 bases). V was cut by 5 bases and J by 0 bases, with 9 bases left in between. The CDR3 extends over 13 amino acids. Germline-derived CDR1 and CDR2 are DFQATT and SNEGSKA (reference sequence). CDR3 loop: CSAFLASTDTQYF. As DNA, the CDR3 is TGCAGTGCTTTCCTAGCGAGCACAGATACGCAGTATTTT.

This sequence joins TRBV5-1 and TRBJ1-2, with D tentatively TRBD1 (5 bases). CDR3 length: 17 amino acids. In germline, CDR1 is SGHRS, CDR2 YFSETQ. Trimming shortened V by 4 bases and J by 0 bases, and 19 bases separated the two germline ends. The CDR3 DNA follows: TGCGCCAGCAGCCCTCAGGGCCTACAGAGATCTAACTATGGCTACACCTTC. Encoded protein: CASSPQGLQRSNYGYTF.

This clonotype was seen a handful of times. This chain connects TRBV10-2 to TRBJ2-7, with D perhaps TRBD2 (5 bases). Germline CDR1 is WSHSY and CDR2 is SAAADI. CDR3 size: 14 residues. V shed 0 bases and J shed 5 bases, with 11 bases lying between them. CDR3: CASSESPSFNEQYF. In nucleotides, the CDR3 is TGCGCCAGCAGTGAGTCTCCTAGCTTCAACGAGCAGTACTTC.

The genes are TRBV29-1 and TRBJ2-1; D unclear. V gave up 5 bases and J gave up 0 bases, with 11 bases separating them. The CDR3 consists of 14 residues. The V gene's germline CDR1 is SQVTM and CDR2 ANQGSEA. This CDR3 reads CSVSARSSYNEQFF. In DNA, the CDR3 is TGCAGCGTTTCGGCCAGAAGCTCCTACAATGAGCAGTTCTTC.

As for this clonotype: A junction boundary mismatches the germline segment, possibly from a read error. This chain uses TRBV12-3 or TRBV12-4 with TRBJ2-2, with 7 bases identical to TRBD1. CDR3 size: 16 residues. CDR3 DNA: TGTGCCAACAGTTTTAGGAGACAGGGCGGGACCGGGGAGCTGTTTTTT. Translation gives CANSFRRQGGTGELFF.

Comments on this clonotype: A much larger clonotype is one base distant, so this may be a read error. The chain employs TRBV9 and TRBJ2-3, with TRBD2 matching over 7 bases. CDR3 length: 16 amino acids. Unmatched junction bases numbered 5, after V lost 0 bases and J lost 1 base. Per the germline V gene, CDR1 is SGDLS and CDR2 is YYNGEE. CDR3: CASSVELASCTDTQYF. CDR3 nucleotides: TGTGCCAGCAGCGTAGAACTAGCGAGCTGCACAGATACGCAGTATTTT.

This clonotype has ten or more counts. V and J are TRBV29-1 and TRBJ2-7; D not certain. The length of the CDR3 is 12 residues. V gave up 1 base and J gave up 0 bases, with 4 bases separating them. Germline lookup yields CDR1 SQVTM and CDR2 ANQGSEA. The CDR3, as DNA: TGCAGCGTTGAAGGACTCTCCTACGAGCAGTACTTC. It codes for CSVEGLSYEQYF.

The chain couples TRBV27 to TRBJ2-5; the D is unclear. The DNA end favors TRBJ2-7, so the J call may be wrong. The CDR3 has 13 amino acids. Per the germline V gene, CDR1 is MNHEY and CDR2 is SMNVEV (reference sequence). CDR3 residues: CASSLSLGNEQYF. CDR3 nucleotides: TGTGCCAGCAGTTTAAGTCTTGGCAACGAGCAGTACTTC.

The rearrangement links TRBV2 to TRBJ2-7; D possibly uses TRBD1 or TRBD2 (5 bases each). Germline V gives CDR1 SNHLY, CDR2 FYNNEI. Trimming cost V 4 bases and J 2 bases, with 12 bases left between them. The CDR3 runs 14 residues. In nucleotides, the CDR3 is TGTGCCAGCAGTGCCCCGGGACGAACCTACGAGCAGTACTTC. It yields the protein CASSAPGRTYEQYF.

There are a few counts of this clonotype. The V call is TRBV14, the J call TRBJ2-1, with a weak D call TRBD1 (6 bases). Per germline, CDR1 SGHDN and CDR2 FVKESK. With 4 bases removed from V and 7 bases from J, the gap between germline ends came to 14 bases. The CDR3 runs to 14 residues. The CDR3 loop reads CASSLGGRENEQFF. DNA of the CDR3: TGTGCCAGCAGCCTTGGGGGCAGGGAGAATGAGCAGTTCTTC. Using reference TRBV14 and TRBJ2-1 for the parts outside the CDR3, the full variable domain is EAGVTQFPSHSVIEKGQTVTLRCDPISGHDNLYWYRRVMGKEIKFLLHFVKESKQDESGMPNNRFLAERTGGTYSTLKVQPAELEDSGVYFCASSLGGRENEQFFGPGTRLTVL.

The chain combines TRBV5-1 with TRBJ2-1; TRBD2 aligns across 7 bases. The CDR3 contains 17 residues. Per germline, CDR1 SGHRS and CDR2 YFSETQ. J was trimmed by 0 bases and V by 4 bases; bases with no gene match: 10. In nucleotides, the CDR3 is TGCGCCAGCAGCCCCTGGGCTAGCGGCAGCTCCTACAATGAGCAGTTCTTC. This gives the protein CASSPWASGSSYNEQFF.

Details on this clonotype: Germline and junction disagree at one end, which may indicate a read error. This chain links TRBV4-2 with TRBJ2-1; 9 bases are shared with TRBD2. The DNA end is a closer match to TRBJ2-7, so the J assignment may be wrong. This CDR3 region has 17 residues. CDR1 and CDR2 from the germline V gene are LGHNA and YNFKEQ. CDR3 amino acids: CVSRQAGGASSYNEQYF. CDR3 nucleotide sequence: TGTGTCAGCAGACAAGCGGGAGGCGCCAGCTCCTACAATGAGCAGTACTTC.

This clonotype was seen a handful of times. Here the CDR3 reads CASSATGGRYGYTF. The CDR3 DNA reads TGTGCCAGCAGCGCGACAGGGGGTCGCTATGGCTACACCTTC. The rearrangement joins TRBV7-3 to TRBJ1-2; 9 nucleotides line up with TRBD1. Looked up from germline, CDR1 is SGHTA and CDR2 is FQGTGA. The CDR3 has 14 amino acids. Trimming took 5 bases from V and 4 from J; bases not matched to a gene: 5.

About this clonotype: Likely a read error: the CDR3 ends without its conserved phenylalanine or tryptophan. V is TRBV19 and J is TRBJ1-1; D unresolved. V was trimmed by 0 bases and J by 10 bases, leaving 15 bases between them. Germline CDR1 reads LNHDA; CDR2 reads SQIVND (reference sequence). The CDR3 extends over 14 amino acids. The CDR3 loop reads CASSIDRRRAGAFL. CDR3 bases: TGTGCCAGTAGTATAGACCGGCGGCGGGCAGGAGCTTTCCTT.

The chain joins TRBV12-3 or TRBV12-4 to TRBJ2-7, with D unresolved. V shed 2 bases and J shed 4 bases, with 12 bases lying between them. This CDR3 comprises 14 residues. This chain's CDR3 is CASSLNTLYYEQYF. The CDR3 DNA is TGTGCCAGCAGTTTAAACACACTCTATTACGAGCAGTACTTC.

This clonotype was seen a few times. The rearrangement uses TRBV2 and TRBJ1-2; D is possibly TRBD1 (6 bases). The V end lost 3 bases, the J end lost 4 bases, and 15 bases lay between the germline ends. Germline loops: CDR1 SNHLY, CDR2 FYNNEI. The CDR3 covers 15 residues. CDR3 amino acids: CASSEGARGAYGYTF. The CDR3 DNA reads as TGTGCCAGCAGTGAGGGAGCCAGGGGCGCCTATGGCTACACCTTC. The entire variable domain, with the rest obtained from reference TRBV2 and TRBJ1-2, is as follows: EPEVTQTPSHQVTQMGQEVILRCVPISNHLYFYWYRQILGQKVEFLVSFYNNEISEKSEIFDDQFSVERPDGSNFTLKIRSTKLEDSAMYFCASSEGARGAYGYTFGSGTRLTVV.

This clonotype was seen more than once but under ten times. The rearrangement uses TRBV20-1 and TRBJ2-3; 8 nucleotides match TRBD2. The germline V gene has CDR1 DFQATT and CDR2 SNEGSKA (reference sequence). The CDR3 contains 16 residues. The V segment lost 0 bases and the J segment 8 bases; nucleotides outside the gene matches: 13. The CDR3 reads CSARDDGVAGKGTQYF. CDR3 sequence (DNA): TGCAGTGCTAGAGATGACGGGGTAGCGGGAAAGGGTACGCAGTATTTT.

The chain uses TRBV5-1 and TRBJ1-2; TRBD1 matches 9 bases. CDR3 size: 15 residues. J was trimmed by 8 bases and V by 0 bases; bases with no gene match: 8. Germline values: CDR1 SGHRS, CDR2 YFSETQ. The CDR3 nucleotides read TGCGCCAGCAGCTTGGAAGGGACAGGGTGGGGAGGCTACACCTTC. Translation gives CASSLEGTGWGGYTF.